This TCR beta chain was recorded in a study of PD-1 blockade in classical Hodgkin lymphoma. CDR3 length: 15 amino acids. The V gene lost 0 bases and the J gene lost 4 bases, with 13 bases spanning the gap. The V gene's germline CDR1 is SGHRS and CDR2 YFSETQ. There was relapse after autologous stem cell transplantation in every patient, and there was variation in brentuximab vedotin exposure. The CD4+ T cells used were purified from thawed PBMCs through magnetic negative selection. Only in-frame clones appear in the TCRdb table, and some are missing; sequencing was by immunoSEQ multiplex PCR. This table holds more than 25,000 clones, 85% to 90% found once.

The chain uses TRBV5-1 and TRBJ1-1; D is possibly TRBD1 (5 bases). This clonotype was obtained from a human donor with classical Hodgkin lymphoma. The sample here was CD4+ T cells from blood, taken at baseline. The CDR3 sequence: CASSLEYRDGTEAFF. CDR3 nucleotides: TGCGCCAGCAGCTTGGAATATCGGGACGGCACTGAAGCTTTCTTT. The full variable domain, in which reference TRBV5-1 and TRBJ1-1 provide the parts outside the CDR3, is KAGVTQTPRYLIKTRGQQVTLSCSPISGHRSVSWYQQTPGQGLQFLFEYFSETQRNKGNFPGRFSGRQFSNSRSEMNVSTLELGDSALYLCASSLEYRDGTEAFFGQGTRLTVV.